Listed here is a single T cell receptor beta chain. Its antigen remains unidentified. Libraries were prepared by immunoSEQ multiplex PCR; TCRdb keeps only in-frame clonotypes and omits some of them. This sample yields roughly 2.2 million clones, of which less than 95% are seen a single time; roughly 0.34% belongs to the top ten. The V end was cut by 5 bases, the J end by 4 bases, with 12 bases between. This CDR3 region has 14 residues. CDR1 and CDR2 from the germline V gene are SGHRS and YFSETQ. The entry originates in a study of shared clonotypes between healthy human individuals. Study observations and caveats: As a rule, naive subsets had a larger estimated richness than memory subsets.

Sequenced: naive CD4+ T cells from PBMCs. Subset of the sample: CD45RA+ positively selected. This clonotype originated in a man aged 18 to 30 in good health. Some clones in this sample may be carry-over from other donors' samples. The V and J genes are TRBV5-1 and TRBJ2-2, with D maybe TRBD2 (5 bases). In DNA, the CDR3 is TGCGCCAGCAGTGTCGGGCGGGCCACCGGGGAGCTGTTTTTT. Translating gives CASSVGRATGELFF.